This TCR beta chain is drawn from a study of cytomegalovirus exposure and HLA in healthy donors. Study-wide findings and caveats: It was found in a later analysis that first-cohort TCR clusters tended to co-occur in the 120 validation repertoires.

TCRdb's copy holds only in-frame clones and misses some; the assay was immunoSEQ multiplex PCR. Of some 170,000 clones listed, just under 90% are singletons. Donors were drawn from the roughly 110-subject validation cohort, separate from the roughly 670-subject first cohort. V lost 1 base to trimming and J lost 9 bases, with 10 bases between them. Germline CDR1 is LGHNA and CDR2 is YSLEER. CDR3 size: 13 residues. A remark on this clone: Its antigen remains unidentified.

The receptor was derived from a woman in her twenties or thirties in good health and CMV-seronegative. The sample consisted of PBMCs. The chain combines TRBV4-3 with TRBJ1-5, with unresolved D. Written as DNA, the CDR3 is TGCGCCAGCAGCCAAGCCCTCGGTGGGCCCCAGCATTTT. This translates into CASSQALGGPQHF.